Listed below are T cell receptor beta chains from one sample, sequenced in a study of T cell repertoires in cytomegalovirus infection. These receptors are not linked to any known antigen. TCRdb reprocessed the reads via MiXCR and lists one record per CDR3 protein. The data contain approximately 990,000 distinct CDR3 sequences, roughly 30% of them singletons. The source material was cultured CD8+ T cells from PBMCs, sampled from culture after CMV antigen stimulation. The source is a human donor in good health (CMV status not recorded). Some clones in this sample may be carry-over from other donors' samples. The CDR3 runs from the conserved cysteine through the conserved F or W. Fields, in order: D gene, clone size, J gene, V gene, CDR3 protein, CDR3 DNA. D genes are given only for firm matches. Clone size is given for some rows only: seen once, a few or many times, or a class if the clone is expanded.

TRBD1 | many | TRBJ1-1 | TRBV7-9 | CASSQGGLNTEAFF | TGTGCCAGCTCCCAGGGGGGGTTGAACACTGAAGCTTTCTTT
. | many | TRBJ1-5 | TRBV6-2/TRBV6-3 | CASSYSGQQNQPQHF | TGTGCCAGCAGTTACTCAGGGCAGCAAAATCAGCCCCAGCATTTT
TRBD2 | many | TRBJ2-2 | TRBV7-6 | CASSPSASGGRNTGELFF | TGTGCCAGCAGCCCCTCTGCGAGCGGGGGGAGAAACACCGGGGAGCTGTTTTTT
. | . | TRBJ1-4 | TRBV6-1 | CASSEWETANEKLFF | TGTGCCAGCAGTGAATGGGAGACAGCTAATGAAAAACTGTTTTTT
TRBD2 | many | TRBJ2-3 | TRBV7-8 | CASSPHPSGGANSTDTQYF | TGTGCCAGCAGCCCCCATCCTAGCGGGGGGGCAAACAGCACAGATACGCAGTATTTT
. | few | TRBJ1-1 | TRBV27 | CASGPTGSNTEAFF | TGTGCCAGCGGGCCTACAGGGTCGAACACTGAAGCTTTCTTT
TRBD1 | many | TRBJ2-3 | TRBV5-4 | CASSIGTGGTDTQYF | TGTGCCAGCAGCATTGGGACAGGGGGCACAGATACGCAGTATTTT
TRBD1 | many | TRBJ2-1 | TRBV11-3 | CASSLLPAGQGYNEQFF | TGTGCCAGCAGCTTACTCCCCGCTGGACAGGGTTACAATGAGCAGTTCTTC
. | . | TRBJ2-7 | TRBV18 | CASSRLSSYEQYF | TGTGCCAGCTCACGATTATCTTCCTACGAGCAGTACTTC
. | . | TRBJ2-1 | TRBV11-2 | CASSHPGIGSYNEQFF | TGTGCCAGCAGCCACCCCGGTATCGGGTCCTACAATGAGCAGTTCTTC
. | . | TRBJ1-2 | TRBV7-4 | CVSSFPLSYGYTF | TGTGTCAGCAGCTTTCCCCTTTCTTATGGCTACACCTTC